This TCR beta chain was sequenced during a study of blood T cell repertoires in COVID-19. The junction had 8 bases not matched to a gene; V was cut back by 4 bases and J by 2 bases. This CDR3 spans 15 amino acids. CDR1 is GTSNPN, CDR2 SVGIG, per germline (reference sequence). As processed by the authors: Scientists estimated how many nucleated cells there were by amplifying reference gene primers. Sequencing was performed with immunoSEQ multiplex PCR; in TCRdb, only in-frame clones are kept and a portion is missing. V, J and clone size reflect that table, while D and trimming were determined from the DNA. The sample lists roughly 250,000 clones, around 85% occurring once.

This clonotype originated in a human donor with COVID-19, enrolled during active disease. The donor label of this sample is uncertain. This rearrangement joins TRBV30 to TRBJ1-2; TRBD1 aligns across 9 bases. The sequenced sample was peripheral blood. In DNA, the CDR3 is TGTGCCTGGAAACCGGACACAGGGGGCAACTATGGCTACACCTTC. It specifies CAWKPDTGGNYGYTF.